The TCR beta chain described here comes from a study of monozygotic twins with inflammatory bowel disease. The CDR3 runs 18 residues. Germline values: CDR1 SGHAT, CDR2 FQNNGV. In regard to this clonotype: Its antigen is as yet unknown.

The study's findings and limits: Healthy co-twins exceeded IBD patients in TCRbeta diversity as measured by inverse Simpson.

Reanalyzing the 5' RACE reads, TCRdb keeps one entry per CDR3 protein, without DNA. This sample's table reports under 150,000 distinct CDR3 sequences. The sequence came from a human donor with ulcerative colitis or Crohn's disease, or a healthy co-twin of an affected twin (not recorded which). Specimen: blood. The rearrangement joins TRBV11-2 to TRBJ2-1; there is no DNA to check the TCRdb D call of TRBD2. CDR3: CASSLRLAGGGPVNEQFF. The variable domain in full, completed from reference TRBV11-2 and TRBJ2-1, reads EAGVAQSPRYKIIEKRQSVAFWCNPISGHATLYWYQQILGQGPKLLIQFQNNGVVDDSQLPKDRFSAERLKGVDSTLKIQPAKLEDSAVYLCASSLRLAGGGPVNEQFFGPGTRLTVL.